The T cell receptor (beta chain) described here comes from a study of vaccination effects on CD4 cells after COVID-19. The study, taken as a whole, reports: Just 1 of 255 vaccine-induced clones in healthy recipients was cross-reactive. By a late point after vaccination, infection- and vaccine-induced clones had shrunk markedly through clonal contraction.

Comment on this clone: As yet, its antigen is unknown.

Antigen-specific CD4+ T cell clonotypes were called by their expansion after viral peptide-pool culture in ViraFEST. Cultured cells yielded isolated CD4+ T cells after around 9 days. Either the BNT162b2 or mRNA-1273 vaccine was given to participants in two doses. None of these healthy vaccinees had been infected with SARS-CoV-2 before vaccination. Half the medium was replaced with IL-2 medium on days 3 and 7. V lost 0 bases and J lost 3, with 11 bases in between. Germline CDR1 and CDR2: SGHRS and YFSETQ. The CDR3 sequence is 15 residues long. Only in-frame clones appear in the TCRdb table, and some are missing; sequencing was by immunoSEQ multiplex PCR. The sample has about 27,000 clones; under 90% are singletons.

The source of this sequence is a human donor who received a COVID-19 vaccine. Some clones in this sample may be carry-over from other donors' samples. V and J are TRBV5-1 and TRBJ2-3, with D possibly being TRBD1 (5 bases). Specimen: CD4+ T cells from PBMCs cultured with HCoV-NL63 spike peptides, collected after COVID-19 vaccination. This chain's CDR3 is CASSLGQGWTDTQYF. In DNA, the CDR3 is TGCGCCAGCAGCTTGGGGCAGGGCTGGACAGATACGCAGTATTTT.